This T cell receptor (beta chain) comes out of a study of cytomegalovirus exposure and HLA in healthy donors. Germline assignment: CDR1 GTSNPN and CDR2 SVGIG (reference sequence). This CDR3 has 15 amino acids. V lost 2 bases, J lost 2 bases, and 6 bases stayed unmatched. PCR employed 60 Vbeta and 13 Jbeta primers. This table comes from immunoSEQ multiplex PCR, and its TCRdb copy is limited to in-frame clones, with some not included. The data contain approximately 150,000 clones, 84% of them singletons. This clonotype originated in a man younger than 40 in good health and CMV-seronegative. Sequencing was done on a sample of PBMCs. The chain joins TRBV30 to TRBJ1-5; 7 nucleotides line up with TRBD1. CDR3 DNA: TGTGCCTGGAGTAATGACAGGGTCGGCAATCAGCCCCAGCATTTT. The encoded protein is CAWSNDRVGNQPQHF.